This TCR beta chain was retrieved from a study of blood T cell repertoires in COVID-19. Turning to the study itself: From T cells, B-cell-depleted T cells, or PBMCs came the material, which was cDNA or gDNA.

In the authors' methods: The assay estimated nucleated cells by amplifying reference gene primers. TCRdb's table, derived via immunoSEQ multiplex PCR, lists solely in-frame clones and lacks some. V and J calls and clone size follow that table, whereas D and trimming were derived from the DNA. In the table there are over 200,000 clones, 83% of which are singletons. V shed 0 bases and J shed 0 bases, with 13 bases lying between them. The CDR3 length is 17 residues. Germline V gene lookup returns CDR1 SEHNR and CDR2 FQNEAQ (reference sequence). The TCR comes from a man at least 80 years old with acute or convalescent COVID-19. The chain uses TRBV7-9 and TRBJ2-3; maybe TRBD2 (5 bases). Sequenced input: peripheral blood. CDR3 nucleotide sequence: TGTGCCAGCAGCTTAGCGCTGGACTTCTCAAGCACAGATACGCAGTATTTT. Its protein product is CASSLALDFSSTDTQYF.